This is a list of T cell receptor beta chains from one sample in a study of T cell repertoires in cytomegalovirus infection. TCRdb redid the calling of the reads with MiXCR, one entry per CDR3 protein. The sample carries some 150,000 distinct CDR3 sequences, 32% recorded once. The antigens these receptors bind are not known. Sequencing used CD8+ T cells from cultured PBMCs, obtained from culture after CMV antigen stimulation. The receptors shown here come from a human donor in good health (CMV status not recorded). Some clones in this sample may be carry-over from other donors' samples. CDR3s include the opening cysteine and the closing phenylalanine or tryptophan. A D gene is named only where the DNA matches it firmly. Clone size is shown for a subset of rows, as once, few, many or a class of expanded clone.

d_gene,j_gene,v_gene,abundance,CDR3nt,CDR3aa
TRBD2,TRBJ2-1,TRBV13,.,TGTGCCAGCAGCTCTCTTAGCGGGGGGGCAAACTACTACAATGAGCAGTTCTTC,CASSSLSGGANYYNEQFF
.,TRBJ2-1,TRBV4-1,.,TGCGCCAGCAGCCCCCGAGAGGGGGGGCCCTTCAATGAGCAGTTCTTC,CASSPREGGPFNEQFF
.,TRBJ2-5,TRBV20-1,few,TGCAGTGCTAGCCGACAGTCCCAGTACTTC,CSASRQSQYF
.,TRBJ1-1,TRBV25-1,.,TGTGCCACCGGCTGGGGACCTGAAGCTTTCTTT,CATGWGPEAFF
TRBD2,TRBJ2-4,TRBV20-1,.,TGCAGTGCTAGAAGGGGACTAGCGGGGGGGCCAACCAAAAACATTCAGTACTTC,CSARRGLAGGPTKNIQYF
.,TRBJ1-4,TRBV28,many,TGTGCCAGCAGTTTCCTTACGGACGCAACTAATGAAAAACTGTTTTTT,CASSFLTDATNEKLFF
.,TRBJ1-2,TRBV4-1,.,TGCGCCAGCAGCCAAGAATGGCAGAGCTATGGCTACACCTTC,CASSQEWQSYGYTF
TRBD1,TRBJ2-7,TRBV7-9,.,TGTGCCAGCAGCCGGACAGGGCTCGAGCAGTACTTC,CASSRTGLEQYF
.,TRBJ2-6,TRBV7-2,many,TGTGCCAGCAGCCTTATGGGGGGAGTCAGCTCTGGGGCCAACGTCCTGACTTTC,CASSLMGGVSSGANVLTF
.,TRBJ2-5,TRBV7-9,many,TGTGCCAGCAGTCCGGACAGCAACCAAGAGACCCAGTACTTC,CASSPDSNQETQYF
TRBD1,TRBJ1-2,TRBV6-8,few,TGTGCCAGCAGCCCAACAGGGGGAGTATCGGATGGCTACACCTTC,CASSPTGGVSDGYTF
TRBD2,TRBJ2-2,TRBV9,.,TGTGCCAGCAGCGTAGCCGCGGGGGTCACCGGGGAGCTGTTTTTT,CASSVAAGVTGELFF
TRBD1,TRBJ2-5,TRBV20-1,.,TGCAGTGCTAGAGCCGGGACAGGGCAAGAGACCCAGTACTTC,CSARAGTGQETQYF
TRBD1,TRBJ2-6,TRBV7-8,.,TGTGCCAGCAGCATACAGGGGAGCACCTCTGGGGCCAACGTCCTGACTTTC,CASSIQGSTSGANVLTF
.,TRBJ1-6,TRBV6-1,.,TGTGCCAGCAGCCCACTGGGGACGGGTTCACCCCTCCACTTT,CASSPLGTGSPLHF
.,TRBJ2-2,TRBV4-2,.,TGTGCCAGCAGCCAACTCCATGAGGGCACCGGGGAGCTGTTTTTT,CASSQLHEGTGELFF
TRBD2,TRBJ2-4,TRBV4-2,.,TGTGCCAGCAGCCAAGAGGATAGCGGGGGACGCGGGGCCAAAAACATTCAGTACTTC,CASSQEDSGGRGAKNIQYF
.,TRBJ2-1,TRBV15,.,TGTGCCACCTCCCTCGGGTCCCCCAACAATGAGCAGTTCTTC,CATSLGSPNNEQFF
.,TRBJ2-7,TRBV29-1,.,TGCAGCGCCCGCCTCAGGGGATACGAGCAGTACTTC,CSARLRGYEQYF
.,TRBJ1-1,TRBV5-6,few,TGTGCCAGCAGCCAAGGGTCGGGAGAAGCTTTCTTT,CASSQGSGEAFF
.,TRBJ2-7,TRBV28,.,TGTGCCAGCAGTAGGTCCCCCGAGCAGTACTTC,CASSRSPEQYF
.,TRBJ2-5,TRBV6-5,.,TGTGCCAGCAGTTACTCATACGGGGACGGGAAAGAGACCCAGTACTTC,CASSYSYGDGKETQYF
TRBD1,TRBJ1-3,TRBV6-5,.,TGTGCCAGCAGTTACCGGGGACAGGCAGGAAGGTTCTCTGGAAACACCATATATTTT,CASSYRGQAGRFSGNTIYF
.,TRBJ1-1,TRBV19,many,TGTGCCAGTAACCCGACCGAATCAGGCGACTCGAACACTGAAGCTTTCTTT,CASNPTESGDSNTEAFF
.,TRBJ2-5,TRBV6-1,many,TGTGCCAGCAGTTCCAGGGAAGGGGTGACCCAGTACTTC,CASSSREGVTQYF
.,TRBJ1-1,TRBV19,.,TGTGCCAGTAGCCTAGTAGCCCTGAACACTGAAGCTTTCTTT,CASSLVALNTEAFF
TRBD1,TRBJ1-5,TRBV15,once,TGTGCCACCAGCGAATCAGGGGGCAGTAATCAGCCCCAGCATTTT,CATSESGGSNQPQHF